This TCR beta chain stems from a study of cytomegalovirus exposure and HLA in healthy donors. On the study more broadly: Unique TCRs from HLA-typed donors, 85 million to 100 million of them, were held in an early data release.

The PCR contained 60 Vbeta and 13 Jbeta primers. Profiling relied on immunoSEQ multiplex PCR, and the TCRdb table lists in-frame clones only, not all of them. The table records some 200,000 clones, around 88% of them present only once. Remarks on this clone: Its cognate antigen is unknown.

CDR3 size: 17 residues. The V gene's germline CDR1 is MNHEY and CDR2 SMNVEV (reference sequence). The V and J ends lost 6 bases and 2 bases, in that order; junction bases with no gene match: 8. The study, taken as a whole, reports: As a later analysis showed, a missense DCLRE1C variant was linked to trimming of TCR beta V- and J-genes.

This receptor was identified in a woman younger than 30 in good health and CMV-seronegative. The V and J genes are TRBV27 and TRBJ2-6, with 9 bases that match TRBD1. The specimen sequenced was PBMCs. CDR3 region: CASSYGTGSTGANVLTF. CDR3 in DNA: TGTGCCAGCAGCTACGGGACAGGGAGTACTGGGGCCAACGTCCTGACTTTC.